This T cell receptor beta chain was recorded in a study of T cell responses to AZD1222 COVID-19 vaccine. Findings of the study overall: Across the whole spike, CD4 TCRs peaked at regions 160-218 and 743-854. Donors were mostly white British, more females; clonal diversity possibly underestimated. The peak T cell response came first, and repertoires were sampled only after it.

Germline V gene sequence: CDR1 SGHRS, CDR2 YFSETQ. V was trimmed by 1 base and J by 4 bases, leaving 21 bases between them. The CDR3 loop spans 18 amino acids. Assay used: immunoSEQ multiplex PCR; TCRdb lists only in-frame clones, some missing. Of 150,000 or so clones in the sample, about 89% were seen once. Of note for this clone: The antigen remains unidentified.

Both about-4-week and about-12-week second-dose recipients were combined. This clonotype was sampled from an adult who received the AZD1222 COVID-19 vaccine. The chain has TRBV5-1 and TRBJ2-1, with D maybe TRBD1 (5 bases). Sequencing used peripheral blood, obtained 28 days after the second AZD1222 dose. The CDR3 protein is CASSLSKGVGPMYNEQFF. In DNA, the CDR3 is TGCGCCAGCAGCTTGTCGAAAGGGGTCGGGCCGATGTACAATGAGCAGTTCTTC.